The T cell receptor (beta chain) under discussion was sequenced for a study of cytomegalovirus exposure and HLA in healthy donors. Comments on this clone: As yet, its antigen is unknown.

The trim removed 3 bases at V and 2 bases at J, leaving 3 bases unmatched. The CDR3 extends over 15 amino acids. Germline lookup yields CDR1 SGDLS and CDR2 YYNGEE. Researchers ran the PCR with 60 Vbeta and 13 Jbeta primers. Only in-frame clones appear in the TCRdb table, and some are missing; sequencing was by immunoSEQ multiplex PCR. The sample carries 150,000 to 200,000 clones, 60% to 80% recorded once. General observations from the study: The listing of roughly 160 TCR beta chains classed them as cytomegalovirus-associated. Three CMV-associated chains were confirmed in vitro to be specific for CMV antigens.

V and J are TRBV9 and TRBJ2-3, with 10 positions matching TRBD2. The sample was PBMCs. The TCR comes from a man younger than 35 in good health and CMV-seropositive. CDR3: CASSASGGDTDTQYF. CDR3 in DNA: TGTGCCAGCAGCGCTAGCGGGGGTGACACAGATACGCAGTATTTT.